This T cell receptor (beta chain) originates from a study of memory CD4+ T cells and cytomegalovirus serostatus. The table came from immunoSEQ multiplex PCR; TCRdb's copy has only in-frame clones and leaves some out. The data contain 35,000 to 50,000 clones, around 80% of them singletons. A remark on this clone: Its antigen is as yet unknown.

Study-wide results and caveats: The CMV-associated TCR signature appears largely within the CD4+ memory repertoire. CD4+ memory repertoires contained about two fifths of the 164 reported CMV TCRbeta sequences.

Trimming at V came to 5 bases and at J to 4 bases, leaving 5 bases not matched to a gene. Germline assignment: CDR1 KGHSH and CDR2 LQKENI. This CDR3 contains 14 residues. The sort gate was single viable CD3+CD4+CD8-CD45RO+ cells for memory CD4+ T cells. This sequence was found in an adult in good health and CMV-seronegative. The chain combines TRBV18 with TRBJ2-1; 7 nucleotides line up with TRBD2. Specimen: memory CD4+ T cells from blood. The DNA for the CDR3 is TGTGCCAGCTCAACCGACGGGGGGTACAATGAGCAGTTCTTC. Encoded protein: CASSTDGGYNEQFF.